Reported below is one T cell receptor beta chain. The antigen is not known. This sample was included in a study of blood T cells in healthy people across ages. Germline loops: CDR1 SGHTA, CDR2 FQGNSA. V lost 5 bases, J lost 1 base, and 11 bases lay in between. This CDR3 has 14 amino acids. Study observations and caveats: In older individuals, TCR beta diversity per million T cells was lower, falling roughly linearly with age.

A second roughly 7 to 12 cycle PCR used barcoded and J-beta primers. A single record per CDR3 protein comes from TCRdb applying MiXCR to the 5' RACE reads. The sample contains approximately 760,000 distinct CDR3 sequences, 20% to 30% of which appear only once. Separately, the same data were catalogued under a study of T cells of mothers and their children. That report notes: Across the analysis, no persistent microchimeric T cell clones were detected.

The J gene is TRBJ2-5, the V gene TRBV7-2; unclear D gene. Sequencing input: blood. This sequence originates from a boy aged 5-17 years in good health. Written as DNA, the CDR3 is TGTGCCAGCAGCCCGAACTACCGCCAAGAGACCCAGTACTTC. The encoded protein is CASSPNYRQETQYF.